Below are 20 T cell receptor beta chains sequenced from a single sample in a study of identifying expanded T cells in peripheral blood. Clones were sequenced by immunoSEQ multiplex PCR, and TCRdb holds only the in-frame ones, with some missing. The sample yields some 96,000 clones, 88% seen once. The sample comprised blood. The receptors here all came from a person between 18 and 75 years old in good health.

This chain joins TRBV5-1 and TRBJ2-5; 7 bases fit TRBD2. There are 15 residues in the CDR3. With V trimmed by 1 base and J by 1 base, 4 bases remained unmatched. Germline V CDR1 and CDR2: SGHRS, YFSETQ. The CDR3 protein is CASSLLWGGQETQYF. The DNA for the CDR3 is TGCGCCAGCAGCTTGTTATGGGGGGGCCAAGAGACCCAGTACTTC.

This clone was counted a single time. The rearrangement joins TRBV29-1 to TRBJ2-5; the match to TRBD2 covers 10 bases. The CDR3 sequence is 15 residues long. The germline V gene has CDR1 SQVTM and CDR2 ANQGSEA. V dropped 5 bases and J dropped 5; count of bases not matched to a gene: 11. The CDR3, as DNA: TGCAGCGTTTATTTCCTAGCGGGGGAGATGGAGACCCAGTACTTC. It translates to CSVYFLAGEMETQYF. The variable domain in full, completed from reference TRBV29-1 and TRBJ2-5, reads SAVISQKPSRDICQRGTSLTIQCQVDSQVTMMFWYRQQPGQSLTLIATANQGSEATYESGFVIDKFPISRPNLTFSTLTVSNMSPEDSSIYLCSVYFLAGEMETQYFGPGTRLLVL.

The J gene is TRBJ1-4, the V gene TRBV2; D is unresolved. The V end lost 3 bases, the J end lost 0 bases, and 8 bases lay between the germline ends. CDR3 size: 15 residues. Per germline, CDR1 SNHLY and CDR2 FYNNEI. The CDR3 loop is CASSERITTNEKLFF. DNA of the CDR3: TGTGCCAGCAGTGAGAGGATTACAACTAATGAAAAACTGTTTTTT.

The gene calls are TRBV4-1 and TRBJ2-2, with TRBD2 matching 8 bases. The junction had 5 bases not matched to a gene; V was cut back by 0 bases and J by 5 bases. CDR1 MGHRA and CDR2 YSYEKL come from the germline V gene. The CDR3 has 16 amino acids. CDR3 loop: CASSQEGLVFTGELFF. The CDR3 nucleotides read TGCGCCAGCAGCCAAGAGGGACTAGTGTTTACCGGGGAGCTGTTTTTT.

The rearrangement joins TRBV5-1 to TRBJ1-4; D gene ambiguous. Trimming took 3 bases from V and 0 from J, leaving 15 bases between them. Germline lookup yields CDR1 SGHRS and CDR2 YFSETQ. The CDR3 contains 17 residues. For the CDR3, the DNA is TGCGCCAGCAGCTCGGTAGGGTCGGCGGCAACTAATGAAAAACTGTTTTTT. Its translation is CASSSVGSAATNEKLFF.

DNA of the CDR3: TGTGCCAGCAGACCACGGGGGCCGCGGAAGAACACTGAAGCTTTCTTT. It specifies CASRPRGPRKNTEAFF. The chain carries TRBV5-8 and TRBJ1-1, with D maybe TRBD1 (6 bases). V lost 5 bases, J lost 1 base, and 18 bases lay in between. The CDR3 extends over 16 amino acids. From germline, CDR1 is SGHTS and CDR2 YDEGEE.

The CDR3, as DNA: TGTGCCAGTCGGGGCCAGGTGGGAAACACCATATATTTT. Amino acid sequence: CASRGQVGNTIYF. The chain links TRBV19 to TRBJ1-3, with D maybe TRBD1 (5 bases). Between the trimmed V and J ends, which lost 8 bases and 4 bases, there was a span of 12 bases. The CDR3 contains 13 residues. Germline CDR1 LNHDA, CDR2 SQIVND (reference sequence).

V gene TRBV7-9 combines with J gene TRBJ2-1, with 10 bases identical to TRBD2. Losses at the gene ends were 1 base for V and 5 bases for J; bases not matched to a gene: 5. The CDR3 covers 16 residues. The germline V gene encodes CDR1 SEHNR and CDR2 FQNEAQ (reference sequence). The CDR3 loop is CASSLVGLAGDNEQFF. The DNA of the CDR3 is TGTGCCAGCAGCTTAGTTGGCCTAGCGGGAGACAATGAGCAGTTCTTC. The variable domain in full, with the rest retrieved from reference TRBV7-9 and TRBJ2-1, is DTGVSQNPRHKITKRGQNVTFRCDPISEHNRLYWYRQTLGQGPEFLTYFQNEAQLEKSRLLSDRFSAERPKGSFSTLEIQRTEQGDSAMYLCASSLVGLAGDNEQFFGPGTRLTVL.

This rearrangement joins TRBV5-1 to TRBJ1-1; D is possibly TRBD1 (5 bases). The CDR3 covers 13 residues. Germline V gives CDR1 SGHRS, CDR2 YFSETQ. V was trimmed by 7 bases and J by 6 bases, leaving 16 bases between them. CDR3 sequence (DNA): TGCGCCAGCCGGTCTACGGGGGACGCTGAAGCTTTCTTT. As protein: CASRSTGDAEAFF.

The chain uses TRBV4-2 and TRBJ2-5; a weak D match, TRBD2 (5 bases). V lost 1 base, J lost 1 base, and 10 bases lay in between. CDR1 and CDR2 (germline): LGHNA, YNFKEQ. The CDR3 covers 15 residues. The CDR3: CASSQAQSGQETQYF. The CDR3 nucleotides read TGTGCCAGCAGCCAAGCCCAGAGCGGCCAAGAGACCCAGTACTTC.

The rearrangement uses TRBV5-1 and TRBJ2-1, with a weak D call TRBD1 (5 bases). The germline V gene has CDR1 SGHRS and CDR2 YFSETQ. V was clipped by 0 bases and J by 5 bases, with 18 bases between them. This CDR3 contains 17 residues. The CDR3 nucleotides are TGCGCCAGCAGCTTGGTGGCAGGGTGGTTATTACACAATGAGCAGTTCTTC. Translating gives CASSLVAGWLLHNEQFF.

This clone was found a few times. V and J are TRBV30 and TRBJ1-2, with D maybe TRBD1 (6 bases). The germline V and J ends were trimmed by 0 bases and 8 bases, with 10 bases remaining between them. This CDR3 comprises 12 residues. Germline assignment: CDR1 GTSNPN and CDR2 SVGIG (reference sequence). CDR3 region: CAWSVTGYGYTF. The CDR3 nucleotides are TGTGCCTGGAGTGTCACAGGGTACGGCTACACCTTC.

This chain uses TRBV19 with TRBJ1-2; unclear D gene. Trimming removed 5 bases from V and 3 bases from J, with 7 bases in between. Looked up from germline, CDR1 is LNHDA and CDR2 is SQIVND (reference sequence). The CDR3 is 12 residues long. In nucleotides, the CDR3 is TGTGCCAGTAGTCCCCTTTACTATGGCTACACCTTC. Its translation is CASSPLYYGYTF.

The CDR3 spells CASSSRDRGLEAFF. The DNA of the CDR3 is TGTGCCAGCAGCTCTAGGGACAGGGGGCTTGAAGCTTTCTTT. The chain couples TRBV5-4 to TRBJ1-1, with 12 nucleotides matching TRBD1. The CDR3 sequence is 14 residues long. From germline, CDR1 is SGHNT and CDR2 YYREEE (reference sequence). Unmatched junction bases numbered 4, after V lost 3 bases and J lost 7 bases.

The rearrangement uses TRBV2 and TRBJ1-3; TRBD1 matches 7 bases. The ends lost 6 bases at V and 2 bases at J; junction bases unmatched: 1. The CDR3 contains 13 residues. CDR1 is SNHLY, CDR2 FYNNEI, per germline. This CDR3 reads CASRRGPGNTIYF. The CDR3 DNA follows: TGTGCCAGCAGGAGGGGGCCTGGAAACACCATATATTTT.

The chain joins TRBV18 to TRBJ2-1; possibly TRBD2 for D (6 bases). The germline gives CDR1 KGHSH, CDR2 LQKENI. The CDR3 runs 14 residues. V lost 2 bases and J lost 9, with 14 bases in between. The CDR3 bases are TGTGCCAGCTCACCAGGAATGGTCGGGGGTGAGCAGTTCTTC. Translating gives CASSPGMVGGEQFF.

This sequence joins TRBV2 and TRBJ1-2; D is possibly TRBD1 (5 bases). V was trimmed by 5 bases and J by 5 bases, leaving 15 bases between them. From germline, CDR1 is SNHLY and CDR2 FYNNEI. The CDR3 consists of 14 residues. This CDR3 is CASSPDSRSYGYTF. The DNA of the CDR3 is TGTGCCAGCAGTCCTGACAGTAGATCATATGGCTACACCTTC.

This clone was counted a single time. The chain uses TRBV9 and TRBJ1-1; D is perhaps TRBD1 (5 bases). Germline loops: CDR1 SGDLS, CDR2 YYNGEE. Trimming stripped 5 bases from V and 1 base from J, with 18 bases between. CDR3 size: 16 residues. Here the CDR3 reads CASSDTGGTGNTEAFF. The CDR3 DNA is TGTGCCAGCAGTGATACCGGGGGAACGGGGAACACTGAAGCTTTCTTT.

The V gene is TRBV4-1, the J gene TRBJ1-1; 10 bases line up with TRBD1. In germline, CDR1 is MGHRA, CDR2 YSYEKL. Trimming removed 4 bases from V and 9 bases from J; junction bases left unmatched: 5. This CDR3 contains 13 residues. The CDR3 DNA sequence: TGCGCCAGCAGCCGGGACAGGGGCTGGCAAGCTTTCTTT. Amino acids: CASSRDRGWQAFF.

In the case of this clone: The sample has other DNA sequences that encode this CDR3 too. J is TRBJ2-7 and V is TRBV9, with TRBD1 identical over 7 bases. The CDR3 loop spans 15 amino acids. Germline CDR1 reads SGDLS; CDR2 reads YYNGEE. Trimming at V came to 0 bases and at J to 0 bases, leaving 3 bases not matched to a gene. CDR3 protein: CASSVGGTDSYEQYF. The CDR3 DNA sequence: TGTGCCAGCAGCGTAGGTGGGACAGACTCCTACGAGCAGTACTTC.